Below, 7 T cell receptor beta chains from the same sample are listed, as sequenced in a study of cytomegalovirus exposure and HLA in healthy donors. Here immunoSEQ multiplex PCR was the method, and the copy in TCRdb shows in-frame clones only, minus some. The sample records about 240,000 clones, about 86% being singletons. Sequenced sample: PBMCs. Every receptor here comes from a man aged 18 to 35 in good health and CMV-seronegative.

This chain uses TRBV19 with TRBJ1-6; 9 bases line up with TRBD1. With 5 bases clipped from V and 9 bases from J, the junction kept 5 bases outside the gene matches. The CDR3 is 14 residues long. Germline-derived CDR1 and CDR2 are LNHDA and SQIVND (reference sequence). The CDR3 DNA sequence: TGTGCCAGTAGTCGGGACAGGGAGGGTTCACCCCTCCACTTT. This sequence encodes CASSRDREGSPLHF.

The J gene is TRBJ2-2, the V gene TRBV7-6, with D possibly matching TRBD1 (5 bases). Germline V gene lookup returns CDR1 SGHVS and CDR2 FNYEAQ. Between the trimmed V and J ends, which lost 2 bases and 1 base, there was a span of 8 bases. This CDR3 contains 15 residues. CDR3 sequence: CASSLTGWNTGELFF. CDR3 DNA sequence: TGTGCCAGCAGCTTAACAGGATGGAACACCGGGGAGCTGTTTTTT.

CDR3 amino acids: CASSPSGRQGGKLFF. For the CDR3, the DNA is TGTGCCAGCAGTCCCTCCGGGAGACAGGGCGGAAAACTGTTTTTT. The chain combines TRBV25-1 with TRBJ1-4; 7 bases line up with TRBD1. This CDR3 spans 15 amino acids. J gave up 10 bases and V 5 bases, and 13 bases lay outside the gene matches. The V gene's germline CDR1 is MGHDK and CDR2 SYGVNS.

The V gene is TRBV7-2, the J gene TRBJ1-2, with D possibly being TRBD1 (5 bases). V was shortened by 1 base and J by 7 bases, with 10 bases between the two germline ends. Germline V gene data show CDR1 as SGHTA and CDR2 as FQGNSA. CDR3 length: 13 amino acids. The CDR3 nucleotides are TGTGCCAGCAGCTTAGACCCTAGGGGTGGCTACACCTTC. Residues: CASSLDPRGGYTF.

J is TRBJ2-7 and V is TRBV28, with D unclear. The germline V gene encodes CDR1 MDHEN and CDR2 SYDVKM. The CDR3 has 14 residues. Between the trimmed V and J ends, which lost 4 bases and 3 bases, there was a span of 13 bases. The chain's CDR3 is CASSYLGGSYEQYF. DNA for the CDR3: TGTGCCAGCAGTTATCTAGGCGGCAGCTACGAGCAGTACTTC.

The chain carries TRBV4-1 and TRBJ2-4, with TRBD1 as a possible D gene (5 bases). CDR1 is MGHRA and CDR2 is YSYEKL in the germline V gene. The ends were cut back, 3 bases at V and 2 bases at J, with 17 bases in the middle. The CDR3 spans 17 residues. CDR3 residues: CASSHGALRVTKNIQYF. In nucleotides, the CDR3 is TGCGCCAGCAGCCATGGGGCCCTTCGGGTTACCAAAAACATTCAGTACTTC.

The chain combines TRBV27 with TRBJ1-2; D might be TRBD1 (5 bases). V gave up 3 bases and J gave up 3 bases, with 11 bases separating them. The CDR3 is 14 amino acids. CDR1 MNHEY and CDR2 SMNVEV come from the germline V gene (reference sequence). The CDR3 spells CASSFVRDDYGYTF. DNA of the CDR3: TGTGCCAGCAGTTTTGTCAGGGATGACTATGGCTACACCTTC.